Shown below are 26 T cell receptor beta chains from a single sample sequenced in a study of T cell responses to AZD1222 COVID-19 vaccine. TCRdb keeps only in-frame clones here, not all; method: immunoSEQ multiplex PCR. The sample lists some 79,000 clones; roughly 88% were seen once. Sequencing used peripheral blood, obtained 28 days after the second AZD1222 dose. These receptors were taken from an adult who received the AZD1222 COVID-19 vaccine.

The rearrangement uses TRBV7-2 and TRBJ1-1; D unclear. Trimming shortened V by 5 bases and J by 5 bases, and 9 bases separated the two germline ends. There are 12 residues in the CDR3. Germline CDR1 and CDR2: SGHTA and FQGNSA. The CDR3 loop reads CASSRDKTEAFF. DNA for the CDR3: TGTGCCAGCAGCCGTGACAAGACTGAAGCTTTCTTT.

This chain uses TRBV5-1 with TRBJ1-2, with D maybe TRBD1 (5 bases). Germline V CDR1 and CDR2: SGHRS, YFSETQ. The CDR3 is 15 residues long. The ends were cut back, 0 bases at V and 0 bases at J, with 9 bases in the middle. The CDR3 DNA is TGCGCCAGCAGCTTGGGGGGCAGTACTAACTATGGCTACACCTTC. This codes for CASSLGGSTNYGYTF.

This chain uses TRBV7-9 with TRBJ2-3, with TRBD2 as a possible D gene (6 bases). The CDR3 is 17 amino acids. V lost 1 base and J lost 6, with 20 bases in between. Germline lookup yields CDR1 SEHNR and CDR2 FQNEAQ (reference sequence). The CDR3: CASSLGSSGPRADTQYF. CDR3 coding DNA: TGTGCCAGCAGCTTAGGTAGTAGCGGACCACGGGCGGATACGCAGTATTTT.

The chain links TRBV11-2 to TRBJ1-6; possibly TRBD1 for D (5 bases). The CDR3 is made up of 15 amino acids. V shed 4 bases and J shed 10 bases, with 17 bases lying between them. CDR1 is SGHAT, CDR2 FQNNGV, per germline. CDR3 DNA sequence: TGTGCCAGCAGCTCCTCTCGGACCCAGGGATCACCCCTCCACTTT. Amino acids: CASSSSRTQGSPLHF. The variable domain in full, with the rest retrieved from reference TRBV11-2 and TRBJ1-6, is EAGVAQSPRYKIIEKRQSVAFWCNPISGHATLYWYQQILGQGPKLLIQFQNNGVVDDSQLPKDRFSAERLKGVDSTLKIQPAKLEDSAVYLCASSSSRTQGSPLHFGNGTRLTVT.

This clone was counted a few times. The chain couples TRBV11-2 to TRBJ2-3, with 9 bases aligning to TRBD2. With 2 bases clipped from V and 0 bases from J, the junction kept 0 bases outside the gene matches. CDR3 size: 15 residues. The germline CDR1 and CDR2 sequences are SGHAT and FQNNGV. In DNA form, the CDR3 reads TGTGCCAGCAGCTTAACTAGCGGGAGCACAGATACGCAGTATTTT. Translated, it gives CASSLTSGSTDTQYF.

The V call is TRBV5-6, the J call TRBJ2-5, with 9 bases identical to TRBD1. CDR1 SGHDT and CDR2 YYEEEE come from the germline V gene. The junction had 9 bases not matched to a gene; V was cut back by 4 bases and J by 5 bases. The CDR3 runs 15 residues. This CDR3 reads CASSGQGQPGETQYF. In nucleotides, the CDR3 is TGTGCCAGCAGCGGACAGGGGCAGCCGGGTGAGACCCAGTACTTC.

The chain has TRBV12-5 and TRBJ2-7; D remains ambiguous. From germline, CDR1 is LGHNT and CDR2 FRNRAP. Trimming stripped 2 bases from V and 2 bases from J, with 10 bases between. The CDR3 is made up of 14 amino acids. CDR3 DNA: TGTGCTAGTGGTTTGTCCCAAAACACCTACGAGCAGTACTTC. It specifies CASGLSQNTYEQYF.

The J gene is TRBJ1-5, the V gene TRBV6-5, with D perhaps matching TRBD1 (5 bases). Germline CDR1 reads MNHEY; CDR2 reads SVGAGI. Trimming removed 5 bases from V and 1 base from J, with 12 bases in between. This CDR3 is 15 amino acids long. The CDR3 region is CASSITGASNQPQHF. For the CDR3, the DNA is TGTGCCAGCAGTATCACCGGGGCGAGCAATCAGCCCCAGCATTTT.

This clone is a singleton in its sample. The gene calls are TRBV11-2 and TRBJ1-1; D is perhaps TRBD1 (5 bases). The V gene lost 3 bases and the J gene lost 4 bases, with 15 bases spanning the gap. The CDR3 is 15 amino acids. Per the germline V gene, CDR1 is SGHAT and CDR2 is FQNNGV. DNA for the CDR3: TGTGCCAGCAGCTTTAATATCCAGGGAACCACTGAAGCTTTCTTT. It is translated as CASSFNIQGTTEAFF.

The rearrangement uses TRBV4-2 and TRBJ2-5, with D possibly matching TRBD2 (6 bases). This CDR3 region has 15 residues. Germline assignment: CDR1 LGHNA and CDR2 YNFKEQ. V lost 0 bases and J 5 bases, leaving 13 bases between the germline ends. The CDR3 DNA is TGTGCCAGCAGCCAAGATCAAGCCGGGAGCGAGACCCAGTACTTC. As protein: CASSQDQAGSETQYF.

The chain has TRBV5-1 and TRBJ2-7, with 10 bases that match TRBD2. Unmatched junction bases numbered 8, after V lost 0 bases and J lost 2 bases. This CDR3 region has 17 residues. Germline V lookup: CDR1 SGHRS, CDR2 YFSETQ. The CDR3 sequence is CASSLAPGLAPPYEQYF. The CDR3 coding sequence is TGCGCCAGCAGCTTGGCGCCGGGACTAGCGCCCCCCTACGAGCAGTACTTC. Supplemented by reference TRBV5-1 and TRBJ2-7, the full variable domain reads KAGVTQTPRYLIKTRGQQVTLSCSPISGHRSVSWYQQTPGQGLQFLFEYFSETQRNKGNFPGRFSGRQFSNSRSEMNVSTLELGDSALYLCASSLAPGLAPPYEQYFGPGTRLTVT.

The chain links TRBV19 to TRBJ1-6; D possibly corresponds to TRBD1 (6 bases). Trimming cost V 5 bases and J 7 bases, with 24 bases left between them. CDR1 is LNHDA, CDR2 SQIVND, per germline (reference sequence). This CDR3 contains 18 residues. In nucleotides, the CDR3 is TGTGCCAGTAGTTATAGTTTTCCAACGGGGGCGTGGAATTCACCCCTCCACTTT. Amino acids: CASSYSFPTGAWNSPLHF.

This clone has just one count. The CDR3 sequence is CASSLTERNEKLFF. CDR3 DNA: TGCGCCAGCAGCTTGACAGAGCGTAATGAAAAACTGTTTTTT. The genes are TRBV5-1 and TRBJ1-4; unclear D gene. The germline gives CDR1 SGHRS, CDR2 YFSETQ. This CDR3 contains 14 residues. Trimming removed 1 base from V and 4 bases from J, with 8 bases in between.

The rearrangement joins TRBV2 to TRBJ1-1; perhaps TRBD1 as D (6 bases). From germline, CDR1 is SNHLY and CDR2 FYNNEI. Trimming left V 1 base short and J 5 bases short, with 14 bases between. CDR3 length equals 15 residues. The CDR3, as DNA: TGTGCCAGCAGTGAAGGGGGGGGCCGGGAAACTGAAGCTTTCTTT. Protein sequence: CASSEGGGRETEAFF.

The gene calls are TRBV28 and TRBJ2-7; 11 positions match TRBD1. This CDR3 region has 15 residues. V trimming: 6 bases; J trimming: 3 bases; junction bases outside the gene matches: 7. CDR1 and CDR2 from the germline V gene are MDHEN and SYDVKM. In DNA form, the CDR3 reads TGTGCCAGCAGGGACAGGGGGCAAAATCGCTACGAGCAGTACTTC. Its protein product is CASRDRGQNRYEQYF. The full variable domain, rest sourced from reference TRBV28 and TRBJ2-7, is DVKVTQSSRYLVKRTGEKVFLECVQDMDHENMFWYRQDPGLGLRLIYFSYDVKMKEKGDIPEGYSVSREKKERFSLILESASTNQTSMYLCASRDRGQNRYEQYFGPGTRLTVT.

V and J are TRBV9 and TRBJ1-6; no clear D gene. The V end was cut by 1 base, the J end by 8 bases, with 10 bases between. This CDR3 has 14 amino acids. The V gene's germline CDR1 is SGDLS and CDR2 YYNGEE. CDR3 coding DNA: TGTGCCAGCAGCGTAATGAGCATGGATTCACCCCTCCACTTT. Its translation: CASSVMSMDSPLHF.

This chain links TRBV2 with TRBJ1-2; a weak D match, TRBD1 (5 bases). Germline CDR1 reads SNHLY; CDR2 reads FYNNEI. V lost 4 bases and J 6 bases, leaving 15 bases between the germline ends. The CDR3 contains 14 residues. CDR3 in DNA: TGTGCCAGCAGTGCCACCGCAGGGAGGGATGGCTACACCTTC. Its translation is CASSATAGRDGYTF.

The V call is TRBV12-3 or TRBV12-4, the J call TRBJ2-4; D perhaps matches TRBD2 (6 bases). Trimming stripped 7 bases from V and 9 bases from J, with 13 bases between. CDR3 length: 12 residues. DNA for the CDR3: TGTGCCAGCAAGGGGAAGGAGGGCATTCAGTACTTC. It specifies CASKGKEGIQYF.

This clone was seen only a few times. The V gene is TRBV12-3 or TRBV12-4, the J gene TRBJ1-1; D ambiguous. V was trimmed by 3 bases and J by 2 bases, leaving 7 bases between them. This CDR3 has 13 amino acids. CDR3 in DNA: TGTGCCAGCAGTTTTGGTACCAACACTGAAGCTTTCTTT. Protein product: CASSFGTNTEAFF.

J is TRBJ1-6 and V is TRBV28, with D possibly matching TRBD1 (5 bases). The V gene lost 3 bases and the J gene lost 5 bases, with 8 bases spanning the gap. This CDR3 is built from 14 residues. Germline V gene sequence: CDR1 MDHEN, CDR2 SYDVKM. The CDR3 spells CASSFGHHNSPLHF. The CDR3 DNA is TGTGCCAGCAGTTTTGGACACCATAATTCACCCCTCCACTTT.

The V call is TRBV18, the J call TRBJ2-1; no reliable D call. In germline, CDR1 is KGHSH, CDR2 LQKENI. The CDR3 length is 15 residues. Trimming took 6 bases from V and 8 from J, leaving 20 bases between them. CDR3 in amino acids: CASSLILLTMDEQFF. CDR3 sequence (DNA): TGTGCCAGCTCCCTGATCCTATTAACCATGGATGAGCAGTTCTTC.

The rearrangement uses TRBV3-1 (or the pseudogene TRBV3-2) and TRBJ1-5; 10 bases map to TRBD1. Trimming at V came to 1 base and at J to 3 bases, leaving 6 bases not matched to a gene. The CDR3 length is 17 residues. Germline assignment: CDR1 LGHDT and CDR2 YNNKEL (reference sequence). Written as DNA, the CDR3 is TGTGCCAGCAGCCAAGGTACCGGGACAGGGGACAATCAGCCCCAGCATTTT. Translating gives CASSQGTGTGDNQPQHF.

This clone was detected only once. The chain carries TRBV5-1 and TRBJ2-5; no firm D call. The CDR3 runs 15 residues. The germline V gene encodes CDR1 SGHRS and CDR2 YFSETQ. Trimming stripped 1 base from V and 1 base from J, with 11 bases between. This CDR3 is CASSLTPLPQETQYF. The DNA for the CDR3 is TGCGCCAGCAGCTTGACCCCGCTTCCCCAAGAGACCCAGTACTTC.

The rearrangement links TRBV28 to TRBJ2-1; D possibly corresponds to TRBD1 (6 bases). The ends were cut back, 4 bases at V and 6 bases at J, with 19 bases in the middle. The CDR3 sequence is 16 residues long. Germline CDR1 is MDHEN and CDR2 is SYDVKM. CDR3 DNA: TGTGCCAGCAGTTCTCCAGGGGTCCGCGCTACCAATGAGCAGTTCTTC. This encodes CASSSPGVRATNEQFF.

This clone was detected only a few times. V usage is TRBV24-1 and J usage is TRBJ2-2; 11 bases are a match to TRBD1. Germline-derived CDR1 and CDR2 are KGHDR and SFDVKD. CDR3 length: 16 residues. Trimming took 3 bases from V and 5 from J; bases not matched to a gene: 4. The CDR3: CATSDPGQGETGELFF. CDR3 bases: TGTGCCACCAGTGATCCGGGACAGGGGGAAACCGGGGAGCTGTTTTTT.

This chain joins TRBV4-1 and TRBJ2-5, with TRBD2 matching over 10 bases. Per germline, CDR1 MGHRA and CDR2 YSYEKL. V lost 1 base to trimming and J lost 5 bases; unmatched junction nucleotides: 7. CDR3 length: 16 amino acids. As DNA, the CDR3 is TGCGCCAGCAGCCAAGCACTAGCGGGGCCTGCGGAGACCCAGTACTTC. Protein: CASSQALAGPAETQYF.